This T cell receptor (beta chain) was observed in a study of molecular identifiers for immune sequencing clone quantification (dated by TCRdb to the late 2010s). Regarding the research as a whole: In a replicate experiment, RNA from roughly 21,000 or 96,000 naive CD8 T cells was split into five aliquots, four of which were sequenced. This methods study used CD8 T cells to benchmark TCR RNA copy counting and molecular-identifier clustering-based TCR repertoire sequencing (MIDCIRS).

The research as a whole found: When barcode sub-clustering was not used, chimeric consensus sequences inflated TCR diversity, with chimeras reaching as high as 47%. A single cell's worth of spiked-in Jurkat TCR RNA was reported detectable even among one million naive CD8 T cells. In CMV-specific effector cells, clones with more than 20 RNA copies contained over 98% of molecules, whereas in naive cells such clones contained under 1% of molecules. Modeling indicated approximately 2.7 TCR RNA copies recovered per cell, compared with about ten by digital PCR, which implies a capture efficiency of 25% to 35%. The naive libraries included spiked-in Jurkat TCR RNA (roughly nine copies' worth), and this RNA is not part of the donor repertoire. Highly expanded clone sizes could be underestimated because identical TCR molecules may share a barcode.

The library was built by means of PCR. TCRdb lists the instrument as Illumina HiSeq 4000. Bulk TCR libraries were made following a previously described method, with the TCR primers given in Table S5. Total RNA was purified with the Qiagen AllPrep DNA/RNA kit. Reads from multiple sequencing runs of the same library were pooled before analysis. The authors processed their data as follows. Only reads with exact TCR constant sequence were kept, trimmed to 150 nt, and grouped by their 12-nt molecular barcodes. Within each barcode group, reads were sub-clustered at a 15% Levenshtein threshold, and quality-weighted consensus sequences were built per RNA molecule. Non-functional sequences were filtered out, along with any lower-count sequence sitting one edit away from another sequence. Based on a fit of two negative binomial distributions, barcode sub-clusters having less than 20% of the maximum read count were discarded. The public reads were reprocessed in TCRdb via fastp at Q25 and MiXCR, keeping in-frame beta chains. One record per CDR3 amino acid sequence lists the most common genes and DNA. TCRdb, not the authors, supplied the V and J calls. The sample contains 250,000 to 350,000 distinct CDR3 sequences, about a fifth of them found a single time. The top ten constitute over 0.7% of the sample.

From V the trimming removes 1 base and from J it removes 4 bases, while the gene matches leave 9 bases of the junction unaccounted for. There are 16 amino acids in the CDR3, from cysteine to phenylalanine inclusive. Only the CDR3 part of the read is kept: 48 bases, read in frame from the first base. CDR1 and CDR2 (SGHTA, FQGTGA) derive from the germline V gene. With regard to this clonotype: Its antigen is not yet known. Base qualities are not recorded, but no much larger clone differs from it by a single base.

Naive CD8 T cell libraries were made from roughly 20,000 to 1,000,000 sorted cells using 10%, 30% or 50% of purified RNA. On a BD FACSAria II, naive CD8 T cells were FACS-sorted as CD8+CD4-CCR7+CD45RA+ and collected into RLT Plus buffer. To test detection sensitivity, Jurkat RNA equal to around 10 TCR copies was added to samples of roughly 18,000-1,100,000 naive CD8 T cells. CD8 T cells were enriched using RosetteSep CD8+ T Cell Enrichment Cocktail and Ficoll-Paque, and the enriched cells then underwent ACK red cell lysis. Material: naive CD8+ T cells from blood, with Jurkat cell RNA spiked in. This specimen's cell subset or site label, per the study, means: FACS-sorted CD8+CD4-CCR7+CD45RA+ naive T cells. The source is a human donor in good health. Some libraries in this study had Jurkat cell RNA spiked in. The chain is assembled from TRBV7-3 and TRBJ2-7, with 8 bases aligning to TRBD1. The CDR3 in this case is CASSLRASQGAYEQYF. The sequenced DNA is TGTGCCAGCAGCTTAAGAGCTAGTCAGGGGGCTTACGAGCAGTACTTC.